This T cell receptor (beta chain) was observed in a study of monozygotic twins with inflammatory bowel disease. Blood was collected, around 2.6 ml per donor. CDR1 and CDR2 (germline): SGHTA, FQGNSA. The CDR3 loop spans 17 amino acids. Every TCR library drew on 3500 ng of total RNA. The authors ran two nested PCRs of around 15 and 10 cycles on TCRalpha and TCRbeta cDNA. TCRdb reprocessed the 5' RACE reads and keeps a single row for each CDR3 protein, giving no DNA. This listing includes around 97,000 distinct CDR3 sequences. V is TRBV7-2 and J is TRBJ2-1; TCRdb gives TRBD2 as the D gene, but with no DNA this cannot be confirmed. The source is a human donor with ulcerative colitis or Crohn's disease, or a healthy co-twin of an affected twin (not recorded which). Material: blood. The CDR3 protein is CASSIRLAGGAYNEQFF.